Detailed here is one T cell receptor (beta chain). CDR1 SGHTA and CDR2 FQGNSA come from the germline V gene. Trimming at V came to 3 bases and at J to 1 base, leaving 5 bases not matched to a gene. This CDR3 region has 16 residues. This specimen belongs to a study of T cell changes during pregnancy in multiple sclerosis. Profiling relied on immunoSEQ multiplex PCR, and the TCRdb table lists in-frame clones only, not all of them. The sample lists around 69,000 clones; roughly 93% were seen once. V gene TRBV7-2 combines with J gene TRBJ2-5, with 10 bases aligning to TRBD2. This sample comprised peripheral blood, obtained in the third trimester of pregnancy. The TCR sequence derives from a female donor with multiple sclerosis, enrolled in a pregnancy study. The CDR3 sequence: CASSFVAGGLQETQYF. The CDR3 coding sequence is TGTGCCAGCAGCTTCGTAGCGGGGGGACTCCAAGAGACCCAGTACTTC.